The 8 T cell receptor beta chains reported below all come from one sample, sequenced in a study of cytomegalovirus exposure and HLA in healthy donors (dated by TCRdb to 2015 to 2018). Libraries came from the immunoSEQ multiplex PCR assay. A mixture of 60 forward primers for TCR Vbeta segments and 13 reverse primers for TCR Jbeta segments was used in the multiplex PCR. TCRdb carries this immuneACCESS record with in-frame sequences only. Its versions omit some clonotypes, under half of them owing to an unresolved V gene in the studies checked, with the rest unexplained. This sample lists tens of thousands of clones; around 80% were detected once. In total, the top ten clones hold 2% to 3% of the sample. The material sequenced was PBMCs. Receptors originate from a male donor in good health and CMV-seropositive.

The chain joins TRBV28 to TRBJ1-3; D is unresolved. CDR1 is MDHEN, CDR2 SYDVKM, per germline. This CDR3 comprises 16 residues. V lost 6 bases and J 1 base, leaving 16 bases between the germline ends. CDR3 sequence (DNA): TGTGCCAGCAGCCTGATTTCAGGAACGTCTGGAAACACCATATATTTT. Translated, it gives CASSLISGTSGNTIYF.

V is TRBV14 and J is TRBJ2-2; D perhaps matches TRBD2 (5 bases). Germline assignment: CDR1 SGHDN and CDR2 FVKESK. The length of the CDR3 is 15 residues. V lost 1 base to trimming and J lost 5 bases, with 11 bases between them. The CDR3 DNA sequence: TGTGCCAGCAGCCAAGTGAGAGGGTGGACCGGGGAGCTGTTTTTT. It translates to CASSQVRGWTGELFF.

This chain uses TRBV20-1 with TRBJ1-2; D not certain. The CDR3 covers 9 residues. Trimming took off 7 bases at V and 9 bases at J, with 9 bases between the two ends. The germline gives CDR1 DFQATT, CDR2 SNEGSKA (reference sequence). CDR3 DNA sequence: TGCAGTGGGATAGCTCGCTACACCTTC. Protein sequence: CSGIARYTF.

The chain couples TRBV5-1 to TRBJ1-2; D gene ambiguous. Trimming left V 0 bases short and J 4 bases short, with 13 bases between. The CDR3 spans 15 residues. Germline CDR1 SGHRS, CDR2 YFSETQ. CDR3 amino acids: CASSLDLTVTYGYTF. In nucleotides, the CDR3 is TGCGCCAGCAGCTTGGATTTAACAGTGACCTATGGCTACACCTTC.

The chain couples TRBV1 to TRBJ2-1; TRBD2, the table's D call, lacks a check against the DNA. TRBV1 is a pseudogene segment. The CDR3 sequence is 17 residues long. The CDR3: CTSSQDSPSGIYNEQFF. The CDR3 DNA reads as TGCACCAGCAGCCAAGATTCCCCTAGCGGAATCTACAATGAGCAGTTCTTC.

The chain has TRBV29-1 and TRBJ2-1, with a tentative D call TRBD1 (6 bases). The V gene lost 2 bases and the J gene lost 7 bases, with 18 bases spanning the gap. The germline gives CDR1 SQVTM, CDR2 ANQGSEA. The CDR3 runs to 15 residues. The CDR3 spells CSVEKGMIQGNEQFF. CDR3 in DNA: TGCAGCGTTGAAAAGGGGATGATACAGGGTAATGAGCAGTTCTTC.

CDR3 nucleotide sequence: TGTGCCAGTAGTATAAAGGCAGGGCCCATCCTGAACACTGAAGCTTTCTTT. This encodes CASSIKAGPILNTEAFF. The chain combines TRBV19 with TRBJ1-1, with D perhaps TRBD1 (5 bases). V was cut by 2 bases and J by 0 bases, with 16 bases left in between. This CDR3 is built from 17 residues. Germline loops: CDR1 LNHDA, CDR2 SQIVND (reference sequence).

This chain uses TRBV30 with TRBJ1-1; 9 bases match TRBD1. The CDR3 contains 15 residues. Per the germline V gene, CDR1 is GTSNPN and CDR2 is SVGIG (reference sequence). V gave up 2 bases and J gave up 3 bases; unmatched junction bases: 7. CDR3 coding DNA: TGTGCCTGGAGTATCGGCTGGACAGGGGACACTGAAGCTTTCTTT. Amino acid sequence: CAWSIGWTGDTEAFF.